One sample yielded the 30 T cell receptor beta chains listed below, sequenced in a study of monozygotic twins with cystic fibrosis. Assay: immunoSEQ multiplex PCR; the TCRdb copy retains only in-frame clones and omits some. The repertoire consists of just under 20,000 clones, with less than 95% occurring once and the leading ten covering 1.6%. Sequencing was carried out using blood. The receptors come from a girl aged 2-10 years with cystic fibrosis.

V gene TRBV27 combines with J gene TRBJ1-2; D is perhaps TRBD1 (5 bases). Germline V CDR1 and CDR2: MNHEY, SMNVEV (reference sequence). The CDR3 runs to 11 residues. The V end lost 4 bases, the J end lost 8 bases, and 8 bases lay between the germline ends. The CDR3: CASSSGGGYTF. The CDR3 DNA reads TGTGCCAGCAGTTCGGGGGGGGGCTACACCTTC.

This rearrangement joins TRBV6-6 to TRBJ1-1; D gene unclear. From germline, CDR1 is MNHNY and CDR2 SVGAGI (reference sequence). The ends were cut back, 4 bases at V and 6 bases at J, with 6 bases in the middle. The CDR3 length is 11 residues. CDR3 in amino acids: CASSSEAEAFF. The CDR3 bases are TGTGCCAGCAGTTCGGAGGCTGAAGCTTTCTTT.

The chain links TRBV7-2 to TRBJ1-3; D gene uncertain. In germline, CDR1 is SGHTA, CDR2 FQGNSA. The CDR3 has 11 residues. Trimming removed 4 bases from V and 3 bases from J, with 1 base in between. The CDR3 sequence is CASSYGNTIYF. The DNA for the CDR3 is TGTGCCAGCAGCTATGGAAACACCATATATTTT.

This chain links TRBV28 with TRBJ1-5, with D tentatively TRBD1 (6 bases). CDR1 and CDR2 from the germline V gene are MDHEN and SYDVKM. This CDR3 spans 15 amino acids. Deletions cut 6 bases from V and 2 bases from J, with 14 bases between. CDR3: CASSSNRAGNQPQHF. Written as DNA, the CDR3 is TGTGCCAGCAGCTCGAACAGGGCTGGCAATCAGCCCCAGCATTTT.

The CDR3 DNA reads TGTGCCAGCAGCTTGGTGGGTGACAGGGGGGACTATGGCTACACCTTC. Translated: CASSLVGDRGDYGYTF. J is TRBJ1-2 and V is TRBV5-6; TRBD1 matches 9 bases. The CDR3 is 16 amino acids. V lost 0 bases to trimming and J lost 3 bases; unmatched junction nucleotides: 6. The V gene's germline CDR1 is SGHDT and CDR2 YYEEEE.

The CDR3 sequence: CASSGHRGETQYF. The CDR3 nucleotides are TGTGCCAGCAGCGGCCACAGGGGCGAGACCCAGTACTTC. The chain combines TRBV7-8 with TRBJ2-5, with 7 bases that match TRBD1. Trimming removed 5 bases from V and 5 bases from J; junction bases left unmatched: 5. The CDR3 length is 13 residues. Germline V gene sequence: CDR1 SGHVS, CDR2 FQNEAQ.

The chain employs TRBV4-1 and TRBJ1-3; the D is unclear. CDR1 MGHRA and CDR2 YSYEKL come from the germline V gene. The V and J ends lost 1 base and 4 bases respectively, with 2 bases between them. The CDR3 has 12 amino acids. The CDR3 here is CASSQAGNTIYF. The CDR3 nucleotides read TGCGCCAGCAGCCAAGCCGGAAACACCATATATTTT.

V usage is TRBV6-5 and J usage is TRBJ2-3, with D possibly being TRBD2 (5 bases). The CDR3 sequence is 15 residues long. Trimming took off 1 base at V and 6 bases at J, with 14 bases between the two ends. In germline, CDR1 is MNHEY, CDR2 SVGAGI. CDR3 amino acids: CASSYYFSGDDTQYF. CDR3 in DNA: TGTGCCAGCAGTTACTATTTTTCCGGGGATGATACGCAGTATTTT.

This chain joins TRBV5-4 and TRBJ2-7; D gene unclear. There are 12 residues in the CDR3. The V gene lost 4 bases and the J gene lost 3 bases, with 8 bases spanning the gap. Per the germline V gene, CDR1 is SGHNT and CDR2 is YYREEE (reference sequence). The CDR3 DNA is TGTGCCAGCAGCATAGACTTCTACGAGCAGTACTTC. Protein sequence: CASSIDFYEQYF.

The J gene is TRBJ2-2, the V gene TRBV11-2; no reliable D call. Germline CDR1 is SGHAT and CDR2 is FQNNGV. Trimming cost V 1 base and J 0 bases, with 3 bases left between them. The CDR3 extends over 14 amino acids. In DNA, the CDR3 is TGTGCCAGCAGCTTAGTCACGAACACCGGGGAGCTGTTTTTT. It codes for CASSLVTNTGELFF.

The chain has TRBV7-2 and TRBJ1-5; possible D gene TRBD1, 5 bases. V was shortened by 0 bases and J by 1 base, with 13 bases between the two germline ends. CDR3 length: 17 amino acids. Germline V CDR1 and CDR2: SGHTA, FQGNSA. The CDR3, as DNA: TGTGCCAGCAGCTTAGCCCCGCAAGGGGTGAGCAATCAGCCCCAGCATTTT. This codes for CASSLAPQGVSNQPQHF.

The rearrangement uses TRBV30 and TRBJ2-7, with D perhaps matching TRBD2 (6 bases). V was trimmed by 1 base and J by 4 bases, leaving 14 bases between them. Germline V gene data show CDR1 as GTSNPN and CDR2 as SVGIG (reference sequence). This CDR3 is 14 amino acids long. Here the CDR3 reads CAWSGDWDLYEQYF. DNA of the CDR3: TGTGCCTGGAGTGGGGACTGGGACTTATACGAGCAGTACTTC.

V usage is TRBV20-1 and J usage is TRBJ1-2; D might be TRBD1 (5 bases). The CDR3 runs 11 residues. Germline V CDR1 and CDR2: DFQATT, SNEGSKA (reference sequence). V was shortened by 4 bases and J by 5 bases, with 8 bases between the two germline ends. CDR3 in amino acids: CSAKTVYGYTF. The CDR3 DNA follows: TGCAGTGCTAAGACAGTTTATGGCTACACCTTC.

This rearrangement joins TRBV5-1 to TRBJ2-3; D gene unclear. CDR1 and CDR2 from the germline V gene are SGHRS and YFSETQ. V was trimmed by 0 bases and J by 6 bases, leaving 8 bases between them. This CDR3 spans 13 amino acids. As DNA, the CDR3 is TGCGCCAGCAGCTTGGGCTCCAAGGATACGCAGTATTTT. The encoded protein is CASSLGSKDTQYF.

This chain links TRBV4-2 with TRBJ1-2, with 11 bases matching TRBD1. The CDR3 has 15 residues. V was pared by 3 bases and J by 4 bases, with 4 bases of the junction left unmatched. The germline V gene has CDR1 LGHNA and CDR2 YNFKEQ. As DNA, the CDR3 is TGTGCCAGCAGCCAGCCGGGACAGGGGGTCTATGGCTACACCTTC. Amino acid sequence: CASSQPGQGVYGYTF.

The chain links TRBV11-2 to TRBJ2-1; TRBD2 matches at 11 bases. The CDR3 totals 15 residues. V was pared by 5 bases and J by 2 bases, with 2 bases of the junction left unmatched. Germline CDR1 reads SGHAT; CDR2 reads FQNNGV. Written as DNA, the CDR3 is TGTGCCAGCAGCCAGACTAGCGGGACCTACAATGAGCAGTTCTTC. Protein product: CASSQTSGTYNEQFF. Based on the CDR3 plus reference TRBV11-2 and TRBJ2-1, the full variable domain is EAGVAQSPRYKIIEKRQSVAFWCNPISGHATLYWYQQILGQGPKLLIQFQNNGVVDDSQLPKDRFSAERLKGVDSTLKIQPAKLEDSAVYLCASSQTSGTYNEQFFGPGTRLTVL.

V and J are TRBV2 and TRBJ1-1, with 9 positions matching TRBD1. The germline gives CDR1 SNHLY, CDR2 FYNNEI. The trim removed 2 bases at V and 6 bases at J, leaving 4 bases unmatched. CDR3 length equals 14 residues. CDR3 DNA: TGTGCCAGCAGTGAAACAGGGGGCAACCCTGAAGCTTTCTTT. Translation: CASSETGGNPEAFF.

This clone was seen a single time. V is TRBV27 and J is TRBJ2-7; 7 nucleotides line up with TRBD2. V was clipped by 5 bases and J by 1 base; unmatched bases: 5. Germline lookup yields CDR1 MNHEY and CDR2 SMNVEV (reference sequence). The CDR3 extends over 14 amino acids. CDR3 in amino acids: CASSRPGGSYEQYF. The CDR3 coding sequence is TGTGCCAGCAGTAGACCCGGGGGGTCCTACGAGCAGTACTTC.

This clone was observed a single time. The V gene is TRBV29-1, the J gene TRBJ1-1; 10 positions agree with TRBD1. Germline V lookup: CDR1 SQVTM, CDR2 ANQGSEA. Trimming took 5 bases from V and 5 from J; bases not matched to a gene: 8. The CDR3 sequence is 14 residues long. The CDR3 loop reads CSVHRTGGNTEAFF. The CDR3 nucleotides are TGCAGCGTTCATCGGACAGGGGGTAATACTGAAGCTTTCTTT.

The chain joins TRBV27 to TRBJ2-7; D is uncertain. The V end lost 6 bases, the J end lost 2 bases, and 20 bases lay between the germline ends. CDR1 and CDR2 (germline): MNHEY, SMNVEV (reference sequence). The CDR3 runs 16 residues. DNA of the CDR3: TGTGCCAGCAGCCGAATCCCCCAGACATTAACCTACGAGCAGTACTTC. As protein: CASSRIPQTLTYEQYF.

The genes are TRBV5-1 and TRBJ2-7; a weak D match, TRBD2 (5 bases). The ends were cut back, 0 bases at V and 3 bases at J, with 7 bases in the middle. CDR1 SGHRS and CDR2 YFSETQ come from the germline V gene. The CDR3 covers 13 residues. The CDR3 nucleotides read TGCGCCAGCAGCTTGGTTCGGGGCTACGAGCAGTACTTC. Amino acids: CASSLVRGYEQYF.

This clone appeared a few times. This chain joins TRBV30 and TRBJ1-2; D gene unclear. The CDR3 extends over 10 amino acids. CDR1 and CDR2 (germline): GTSNPN, SVGIG (reference sequence). V lost 8 bases to trimming and J lost 6 bases, with 10 bases between them. The CDR3 DNA reads as TGTGCCGGACGAGGTAATGGCTACACCTTC. Translated, it gives CAGRGNGYTF.

The J gene is TRBJ2-5, the V gene TRBV18; the match to TRBD2 covers 7 bases. This CDR3 is built from 15 residues. With 4 bases clipped from V and 3 bases from J, the junction kept 8 bases outside the gene matches. CDR1 and CDR2 (germline): KGHSH, LQKENI. The CDR3 reads CASSRGGTGEETQYF. Written as DNA, the CDR3 is TGTGCCAGCTCACGCGGGGGAACAGGAGAAGAGACCCAGTACTTC.

This chain joins TRBV11-2 and TRBJ2-5, with TRBD2 identical over 13 bases. Trimming removed 5 bases from V and 5 bases from J; junction bases left unmatched: 5. The CDR3 consists of 15 residues. CDR1 is SGHAT and CDR2 is FQNNGV in the germline V gene. The CDR3: CASSRTSGRGETQYF. In DNA form, the CDR3 reads TGTGCCAGCAGCAGGACTAGCGGGAGAGGGGAGACCCAGTACTTC.

This clone showed up just once. This chain uses TRBV27 with TRBJ1-1, with 8 nucleotides matching TRBD1. There are 15 residues in the CDR3. CDR1 and CDR2 from the germline V gene are MNHEY and SMNVEV (reference sequence). J was trimmed by 2 bases and V by 8 bases; bases with no gene match: 10. The CDR3 DNA reads as TGTGCCAGCGGGCTGGGGGACAGGCTTAACACTGAAGCTTTCTTT. Its protein product is CASGLGDRLNTEAFF.

This clone was detected a few times. The rearrangement uses TRBV2 and TRBJ2-7, with 7 bases identical to TRBD1. The junction had 7 bases not matched to a gene; V was cut back by 5 bases and J by 0 bases. Germline CDR1 is SNHLY and CDR2 is FYNNEI. The CDR3 consists of 15 residues. CDR3 DNA sequence: TGTGCCAGCAGTCACCGGGACAGTAGCTCCTACGAGCAGTACTTC. Translation: CASSHRDSSSYEQYF.

V gene TRBV13 combines with J gene TRBJ2-7, with D perhaps given as TRBD1 or TRBD2 (5 bases each). Per germline, CDR1 PRHDT and CDR2 FYEKMQ (reference sequence). Trimming left V 3 bases short and J 4 bases short, with 7 bases between. The CDR3 has 12 amino acids. As DNA, the CDR3 is TGTGCCAGCAGCTTGGGGGAGTACGAGCAGTACTTC. This encodes CASSLGEYEQYF.

The V gene is TRBV19, the J gene TRBJ2-3, with D perhaps matching TRBD1 (6 bases). Trimming left V 3 bases short and J 6 bases short, with 19 bases between. Germline V gene lookup returns CDR1 LNHDA and CDR2 SQIVND (reference sequence). This CDR3 region has 16 residues. The CDR3 nucleotides read TGTGCCAGTAGTATCCCAGGCTTCGCTGGGGGCGATACGCAGTATTTT. Protein product: CASSIPGFAGGDTQYF.

The chain recombines TRBV5-1 with TRBJ1-5; D not certain. This CDR3 region has 13 residues. Trimming pared 0 bases from V and 8 bases from J, leaving 9 bases between. The V gene's germline CDR1 is SGHRS and CDR2 YFSETQ. CDR3 nucleotides: TGCGCCAGCAGCTTGGGAGGCTCTGAGCCCCAGCATTTT. Amino acid sequence: CASSLGGSEPQHF.

Written as DNA, the CDR3 is TGTGCCAGTAGTATCGTCCCCGGGACACTCTCCTCTGGCTACACCTTC. Amino acids: CASSIVPGTLSSGYTF. The chain recombines TRBV19 with TRBJ1-2; weak D call: TRBD1 (6 bases). This CDR3 comprises 16 residues. Trimming pared 3 bases from V and 7 bases from J, leaving 21 bases between. Germline CDR1 LNHDA, CDR2 SQIVND (reference sequence).